This T cell receptor beta chain was recorded in a study of blood T cell repertoires in COVID-19. As for the study in general: Collection of acute and convalescent COVID-19 samples took place in the United States, Italy and Spain.

Losses at the gene ends were 7 bases for V and 2 bases for J; bases not matched to a gene: 5. The CDR3 extends over 14 amino acids. Germline loops: CDR1 MNHEY, CDR2 SVGAGI. Profiled with immunoSEQ multiplex PCR; TCRdb holds only in-frame clones, not every one. Of around 130,000 clones listed, about 84% are singletons. The TCR was taken from a man in his 60s with acute or convalescent COVID-19. Sequencing was performed on peripheral blood. This chain joins TRBV6-5 and TRBJ2-7, with 10 bases identical to TRBD2. The CDR3 loop is CASITSGIPYEQYF. In DNA, the CDR3 is TGTGCCAGCATTACTAGCGGGATTCCCTACGAGCAGTACTTC.